This is a list of T cell receptor beta chains from one sample in a study of sequential checkpoint blockade in melanoma. Measured with immunoSEQ multiplex PCR; TCRdb has only the in-frame clones, and not every one. The table has 25,000 to 35,000 clones, approximately 86% seen once; the top ten hold roughly 20%. The specimen was CD8+ T cells sorted from blood (inferred from file names), collected from a patient given nivolumab and ipilimumab in sequence. The receptors were sampled from a human donor with melanoma. Each CDR3 is given with its conserved first and last residue. D genes are given only for firm matches. Not every row has a clone size; where given, it reads once, few, many or a size class.

j_call clone_size v_call d_call cdr3_aa cdr3_nt
TRBJ1-1 - TRBV19 TRBD1 CASSATGGGTEAFF TGTGCCAGTAGTGCCACAGGGGGAGGGACTGAAGCTTTCTTT
TRBJ1-2 - TRBV5-1 TRBD1 CASSWTGVGYTF TGCGCCAGCAGCTGGACAGGGGTGGGCTACACCTTC
TRBJ2-7 - TRBV4-2 TRBD2 CASSQGLAGVYEQYF TGTGCCAGCAGCCAAGGACTAGCGGGAGTCTACGAGCAGTACTTC
TRBJ2-7 - TRBV2 TRBD2 CASNGLAGGTGYDEQYF TGTGCCAGCAACGGACTAGCGGGAGGGACGGGTTATGACGAGCAGTACTTC
TRBJ1-1 - TRBV27 - CASYPRENTEAFF TGTGCCAGCTACCCTCGGGAGAACACTGAAGCTTTCTTT
TRBJ2-1 - TRBV6-5 - CASSPTSGFYNEQFF TGTGCCAGCAGTCCGACCAGCGGGTTCTACAATGAGCAGTTCTTC
TRBJ2-3 few TRBV7-2 TRBD2 CASSLVGGGTQYF TGTGCCAGCAGCTTAGTCGGGGGGGGCACGCAGTATTTT
TRBJ2-2 - TRBV28 - CASSLTGHTGELFF TGTGCCAGCAGCCTGACAGGTCACACCGGGGAGCTGTTTTTT
TRBJ2-1 - TRBV28 - CASSLFGRVGNEQFF TGTGCCAGCAGTTTATTCGGCAGGGTGGGCAATGAGCAGTTCTTC
TRBJ1-1 once TRBV15 TRBD1 CATSRDQGVTEAFF TGTGCCACCAGCAGAGATCAGGGGGTAACTGAAGCTTTCTTT
TRBJ2-2 - TRBV7-9 - CASSQGLNTGELFF TGTGCCAGCAGCCAAGGACTGAACACCGGGGAGCTGTTTTTT
TRBJ2-7 - TRBV10-3 - CAIRSEPIYEQYF TGTGCCATCAGGTCGGAGCCGATCTACGAGCAGTACTTC
TRBJ2-3 - TRBV10-3 TRBD2 CAISNGLAGAHTDTQYF TGTGCCATCAGTAACGGACTAGCGGGGGCTCACACAGATACGCAGTATTTT
TRBJ2-7 - TRBV7-2 TRBD2 CASSWTTSGYEQYF TGTGCCAGCAGCTGGACGACTAGCGGCTACGAGCAGTACTTC
TRBJ2-7 - TRBV11-2 TRBD1 CASSFPWQGASYEQYF TGTGCCAGCAGCTTCCCCTGGCAGGGGGCATCCTACGAGCAGTACTTC
TRBJ1-1 - TRBV29-1 TRBD1 CSALLPRGTGTEAFF TGCAGCGCCCTCTTACCCAGGGGGACCGGGACTGAAGCTTTCTTT
TRBJ2-3 - TRBV5-1 TRBD2 CASSLGGSGSDTQYF TGCGCCAGCAGCTTGGGCGGGAGTGGGTCAGATACGCAGTATTTT
TRBJ2-2 - TRBV2 - CASSGDTPNTGELFF TGTGCCAGCAGTGGGGACACTCCGAACACCGGGGAGCTGTTTTTT
TRBJ2-2 few TRBV7-2 TRBD2 CASSPGGNTGELFF TGTGCCAGCAGTCCGGGGGGTAACACCGGGGAGCTGTTTTTT
TRBJ2-7 - TRBV10-2 - CASSVEDLSYEQYF TGCGCCAGCAGTGTTGAGGATCTCTCCTACGAGCAGTACTTC
TRBJ2-5 - TRBV5-1 TRBD2 CASSSIPQAGEETQYF TGCGCCAGCAGCTCCATCCCCCAAGCGGGGGAAGAGACCCAGTACTTC
TRBJ1-6 - TRBV29-1 TRBD1 CSVRTGHNSPLHF TGCAGCGTTCGGACAGGGCATAATTCACCCCTCCACTTT
TRBJ1-1 - TRBV27 - CASSSRTEGNTEAFF TGTGCCAGCAGTTCCAGGACAGAGGGGAACACTGAAGCTTTCTTT
TRBJ2-7 - TRBV7-8 - CASSERARSSYEQYF TGTGCCAGCAGCGAACGAGCGAGGAGCTCCTACGAGCAGTACTTC
TRBJ2-3 few TRBV6-6 - CASSPLRGVKDTQYF TGTGCCAGCAGTCCCCTCCGAGGCGTGAAAGATACGCAGTATTTT
TRBJ1-1 - TRBV25-1 - CASSPWTSTEAFF TGTGCCAGCTCCCCCTGGACAAGCACTGAAGCTTTCTTT
TRBJ2-7 - TRBV19 TRBD2 CASSIVTSGLYEQYF TGTGCCAGTAGTATAGTCACTAGCGGACTCTACGAGCAGTACTTC
TRBJ2-5 - TRBV7-7 - CASSLRQGGIETQYF TGTGCCAGCAGCTTAAGGCAGGGTGGAATAGAGACCCAGTACTTC
TRBJ2-1 - TRBV5-1 - CASSKSGEQFF TGCGCCAGCAGCAAGTCCGGTGAGCAGTTCTTC
TRBJ2-7 - TRBV7-9 TRBD1 CASSRDSLDEQYF TGTGCCAGCAGCAGGGACAGTCTAGACGAGCAGTACTTC
TRBJ1-1 once TRBV27 TRBD1 CASSLSAGGSYTEAFF TGTGCCAGCAGTTTAAGTGCAGGGGGCTCGTACACTGAAGCTTTCTTT
TRBJ2-7 - TRBV5-1 TRBD2 CASSRLAGTARSYEQYF TGCGCCAGCAGCCGACTAGCGGGGACAGCCCGATCCTACGAGCAGTACTTC
TRBJ2-7 - TRBV28 - CASSLATADEQYF TGTGCCAGCAGCCTAGCGACCGCCGACGAGCAGTACTTC
TRBJ2-7 - TRBV28 - CASSLLDSSYEQYF TGTGCCAGCAGTTTACTGGACAGCTCCTACGAGCAGTACTTC
TRBJ2-5 once TRBV4-3 - CASSQDWGETQYF TGCGCCAGCAGCCAAGATTGGGGCGAGACCCAGTACTTC
TRBJ2-3 - TRBV9 TRBD2 CASSADPGLGTDTQYF TGTGCCAGCAGCGCCGATCCGGGACTAGGCACAGATACGCAGTATTTT
TRBJ2-7 - TRBV19 - CASSYQRAVEQYF TGTGCCAGTAGCTATCAACGAGCGGTCGAGCAGTACTTC
TRBJ2-5 once TRBV9 TRBD2 CASSERGGLETQYF TGTGCCAGCAGCGAACGGGGGGGCCTTGAGACCCAGTACTTC
TRBJ1-1 - TRBV7-8 - CASSLDPGSNTEAFF TGTGCCAGCAGCTTAGATCCAGGGTCTAACACTGAAGCTTTCTTT
TRBJ2-7 - TRBV10-2 TRBD2 CASSDPGLAGPYEQYF TGCGCCAGCAGTGATCCCGGACTAGCGGGTCCCTACGAGCAGTACTTC
TRBJ1-1 - TRBV13 - CASSPRGAMNTEAFF TGTGCCAGCAGCCCCCGGGGGGCAATGAACACTGAAGCTTTCTTT
TRBJ2-7 - TRBV30 - CAWEAGYSYEQYF TGTGCCTGGGAGGCAGGGTACTCCTACGAGCAGTACTTC
TRBJ2-7 - TRBV18 - CASSPPTGKYEQYF TGTGCCAGCTCACCACCGACAGGTAAATACGAGCAGTACTTC
TRBJ2-7 - TRBV10-2 TRBD2 CASSGPASGGLPEQYF TGCGCCAGCAGTGGGCCAGCTAGCGGGGGTCTCCCCGAGCAGTACTTC
TRBJ1-5 - TRBV6-6 TRBD1 CASSKTGDRNQPQHF TGTGCCAGCAGCAAGACAGGGGATCGCAATCAGCCCCAGCATTTT
TRBJ2-3 - TRBV12-5 - CASGLVLPRGYLTDTQYF TGTGCTAGTGGTTTGGTCCTACCCAGGGGATACCTCACAGATACGCAGTATTTT
TRBJ2-3 - TRBV27 - CASSFGGGMSTDTQYF TGTGCCAGCAGTTTTGGAGGGGGCATGAGTACAGATACGCAGTATTTT
TRBJ2-7 - TRBV14 - CASSSWTANYEQYF TGTGCCAGCAGCTCTTGGACAGCTAACTACGAGCAGTACTTC
TRBJ1-1 few TRBV6-9 - CASSTGTPTEAFF TGTGCCAGCAGTACTGGGACACCGACTGAAGCTTTCTTT
TRBJ2-7 - TRBV25-1 TRBD1 CASQDRGNIYEQYF TGTGCCAGCCAGGACAGGGGGAATATCTACGAGCAGTACTTC
TRBJ2-1 - TRBV7-9 - CASSPPRSSYNEQFF TGTGCCAGCAGCCCCCCCCGGAGCTCCTACAATGAGCAGTTCTTC
TRBJ2-7 - TRBV5-4 - CASSFRGHEQYF TGTGCCAGCAGCTTCAGGGGTCACGAGCAGTACTTC